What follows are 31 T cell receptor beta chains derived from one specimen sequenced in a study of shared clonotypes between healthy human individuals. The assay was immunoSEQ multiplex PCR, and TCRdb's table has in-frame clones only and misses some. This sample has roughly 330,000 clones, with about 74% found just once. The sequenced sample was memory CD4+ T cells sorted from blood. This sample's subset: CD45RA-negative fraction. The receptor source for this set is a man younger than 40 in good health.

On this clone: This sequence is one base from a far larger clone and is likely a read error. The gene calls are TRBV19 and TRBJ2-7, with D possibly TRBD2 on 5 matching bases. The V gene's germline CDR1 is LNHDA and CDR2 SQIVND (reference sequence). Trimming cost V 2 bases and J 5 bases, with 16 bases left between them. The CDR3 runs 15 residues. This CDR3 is CASSITEELSHEQYF. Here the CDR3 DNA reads TGTGCCAGTAGTATAACGGAGGAGTTGAGTCACGAGCAGTACTTC.

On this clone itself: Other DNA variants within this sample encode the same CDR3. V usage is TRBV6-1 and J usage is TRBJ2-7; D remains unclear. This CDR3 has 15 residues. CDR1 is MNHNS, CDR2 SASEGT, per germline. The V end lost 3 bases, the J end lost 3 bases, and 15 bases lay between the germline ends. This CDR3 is CASSETTGTFYEQYF. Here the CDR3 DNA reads TGTGCCAGCAGTGAGACGACCGGCACCTTCTACGAGCAGTACTTC.

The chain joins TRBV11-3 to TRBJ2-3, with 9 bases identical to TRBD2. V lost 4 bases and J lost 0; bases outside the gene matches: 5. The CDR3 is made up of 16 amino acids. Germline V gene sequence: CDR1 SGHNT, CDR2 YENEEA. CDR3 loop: CASSSGLARSTDTQYF. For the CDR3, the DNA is TGTGCCAGCAGCTCTGGACTAGCGAGAAGCACAGATACGCAGTATTTT. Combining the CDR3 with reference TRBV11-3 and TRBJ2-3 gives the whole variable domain EAGVVQSPRYKIIEKKQPVAFWCNPISGHNTLYWYLQNLGQGPELLIRYENEEAVDDSQLPKDRFSAERLKGVDSTLKIQPAELGDSAVYLCASSSGLARSTDTQYFGPGTRLTVL.

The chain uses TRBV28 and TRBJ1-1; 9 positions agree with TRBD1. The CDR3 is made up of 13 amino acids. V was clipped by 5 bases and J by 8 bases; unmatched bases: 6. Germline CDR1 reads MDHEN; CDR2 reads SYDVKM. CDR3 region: CASSGTGRVEAFF. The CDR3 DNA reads TGTGCCAGCAGTGGGACAGGGAGGGTAGAAGCTTTCTTT.

CDR3 in amino acids: CASSFLSLVAGGNTQYF. CDR3 DNA: TGTGCCAGCAGCTTTCTAAGTTTGGTAGCGGGAGGAAATACGCAGTATTTT. J is TRBJ2-3 and V is TRBV5-8; 10 bases fit TRBD2. This CDR3 has 17 residues. Germline V gene sequence: CDR1 SGHTS, CDR2 YDEGEE. The trim removed 2 bases at V and 7 bases at J, leaving 13 bases unmatched.

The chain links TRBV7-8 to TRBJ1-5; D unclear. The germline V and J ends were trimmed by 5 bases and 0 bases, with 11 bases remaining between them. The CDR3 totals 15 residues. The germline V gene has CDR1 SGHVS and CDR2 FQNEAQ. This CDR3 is CASSPSRNSNQPQHF. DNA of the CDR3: TGTGCCAGCAGCCCCTCCAGGAATAGCAATCAGCCCCAGCATTTT.

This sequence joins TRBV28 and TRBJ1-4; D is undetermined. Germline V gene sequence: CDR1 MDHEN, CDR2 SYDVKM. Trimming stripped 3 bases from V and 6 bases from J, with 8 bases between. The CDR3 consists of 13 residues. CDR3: CASSFDPDEKLFF. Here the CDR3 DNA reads TGTGCCAGCAGTTTTGACCCAGATGAAAAACTGTTTTTT.

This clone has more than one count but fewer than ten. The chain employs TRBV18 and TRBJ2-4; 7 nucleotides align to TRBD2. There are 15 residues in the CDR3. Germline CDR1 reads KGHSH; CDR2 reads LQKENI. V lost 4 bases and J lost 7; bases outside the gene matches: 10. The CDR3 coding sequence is TGTGCCAGCTCACTCGGAGGGAGGGGAATGAACATTCAGTACTTC. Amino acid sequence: CASSLGGRGMNIQYF. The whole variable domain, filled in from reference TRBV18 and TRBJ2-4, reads NAGVMQNPRHLVRRRGQEARLRCSPMKGHSHVYWYRQLPEEGLKFMVYLQKENIIDESGMPKERFSAEFPKEGPSILRIQQVVRGDSAAYFCASSLGGRGMNIQYFGAGTRLSVL.

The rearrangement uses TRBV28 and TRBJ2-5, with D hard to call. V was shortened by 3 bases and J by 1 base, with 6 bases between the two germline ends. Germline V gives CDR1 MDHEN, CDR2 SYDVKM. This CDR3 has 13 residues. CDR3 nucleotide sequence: TGTGCCAGCAGTTTGGTAGCCCAAGAGACCCAGTACTTC. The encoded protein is CASSLVAQETQYF. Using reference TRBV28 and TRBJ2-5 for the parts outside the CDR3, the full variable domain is DVKVTQSSRYLVKRTGEKVFLECVQDMDHENMFWYRQDPGLGLRLIYFSYDVKMKEKGDIPEGYSVSREKKERFSLILESASTNQTSMYLCASSLVAQETQYFGPGTRLLVL.

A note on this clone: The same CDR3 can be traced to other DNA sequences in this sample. The CDR3 is CASSVRSGSSYNEQFF. Written as DNA, the CDR3 is TGTGCCAGCAGCGTTCGTAGCGGGAGTTCCTACAATGAGCAGTTCTTC. The chain employs TRBV9 and TRBJ2-1; TRBD2 matches 9 bases. This CDR3 is built from 16 residues. Germline V gene lookup returns CDR1 SGDLS and CDR2 YYNGEE. J lost 1 base, V lost 2 bases, and 4 bases had no gene match.

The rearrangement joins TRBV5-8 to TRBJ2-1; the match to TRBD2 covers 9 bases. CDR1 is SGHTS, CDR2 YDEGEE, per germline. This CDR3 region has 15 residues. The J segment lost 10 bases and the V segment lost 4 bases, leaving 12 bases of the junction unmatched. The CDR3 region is CASSTRTSARGEQFF. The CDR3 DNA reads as TGTGCCAGCAGCACTCGGACTAGCGCTAGGGGGGAGCAGTTCTTC.

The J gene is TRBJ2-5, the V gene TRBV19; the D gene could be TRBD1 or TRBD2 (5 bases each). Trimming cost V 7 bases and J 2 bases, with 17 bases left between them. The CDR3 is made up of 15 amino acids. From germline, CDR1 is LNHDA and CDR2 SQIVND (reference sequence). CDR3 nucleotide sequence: TGTGCCAGTAAAGAGTCGGGCAGGGAGCAAGAGACCCAGTACTTC. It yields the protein CASKESGREQETQYF.

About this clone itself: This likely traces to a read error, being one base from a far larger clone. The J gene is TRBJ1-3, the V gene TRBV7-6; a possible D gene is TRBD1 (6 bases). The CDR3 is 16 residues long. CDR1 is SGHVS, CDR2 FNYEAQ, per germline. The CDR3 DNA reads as TGTGCCGGCAGCCCCCAGGGGTTCTCGGCTGGAAACACCATATATTTT. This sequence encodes CAGSPQGFSAGNTIYF.

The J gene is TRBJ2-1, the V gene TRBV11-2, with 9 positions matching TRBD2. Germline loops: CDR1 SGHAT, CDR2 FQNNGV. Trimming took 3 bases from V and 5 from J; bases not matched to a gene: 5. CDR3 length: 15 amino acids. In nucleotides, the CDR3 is TGTGCCAGCAGCTTTCTAGCGGGAACCCACAATGAGCAGTTCTTC. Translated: CASSFLAGTHNEQFF.

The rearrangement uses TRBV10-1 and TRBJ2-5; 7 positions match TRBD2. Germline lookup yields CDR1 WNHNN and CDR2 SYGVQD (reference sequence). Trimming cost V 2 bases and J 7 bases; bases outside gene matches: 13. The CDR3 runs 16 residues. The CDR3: CASSEGTGGPQGTQYF. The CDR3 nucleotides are TGCGCCAGCAGTGAGGGAACGGGAGGCCCCCAGGGGACCCAGTACTTC.

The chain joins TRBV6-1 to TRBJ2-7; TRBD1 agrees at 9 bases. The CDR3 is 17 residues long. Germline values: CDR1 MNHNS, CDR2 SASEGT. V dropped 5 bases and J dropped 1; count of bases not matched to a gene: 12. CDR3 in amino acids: CASSKDGGTGYSYEQYF. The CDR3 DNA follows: TGTGCCAGCAGTAAAGATGGAGGGACAGGGTATTCCTACGAGCAGTACTTC.

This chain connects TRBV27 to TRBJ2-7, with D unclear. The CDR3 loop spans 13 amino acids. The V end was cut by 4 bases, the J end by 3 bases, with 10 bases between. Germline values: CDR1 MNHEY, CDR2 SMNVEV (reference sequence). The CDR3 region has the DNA TGTGCCAGCAGTTCTCCCTTAGGCTACGAGCAGTACTTC. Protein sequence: CASSSPLGYEQYF.

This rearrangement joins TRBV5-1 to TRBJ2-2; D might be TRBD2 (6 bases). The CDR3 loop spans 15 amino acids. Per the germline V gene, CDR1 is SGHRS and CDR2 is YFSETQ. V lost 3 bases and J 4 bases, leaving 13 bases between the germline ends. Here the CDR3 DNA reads TGCGCCAGCAGCTCGGGACTCATTGCCACCGGGGAGCTGTTTTTT. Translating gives CASSSGLIATGELFF.

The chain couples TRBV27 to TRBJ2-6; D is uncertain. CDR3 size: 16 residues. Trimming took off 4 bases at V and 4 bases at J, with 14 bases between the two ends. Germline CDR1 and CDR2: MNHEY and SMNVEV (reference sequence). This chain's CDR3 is CASSSPLRAGANVLTF. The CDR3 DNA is TGTGCCAGCAGTTCCCCCTTACGGGCGGGGGCCAACGTCCTGACTTTC.

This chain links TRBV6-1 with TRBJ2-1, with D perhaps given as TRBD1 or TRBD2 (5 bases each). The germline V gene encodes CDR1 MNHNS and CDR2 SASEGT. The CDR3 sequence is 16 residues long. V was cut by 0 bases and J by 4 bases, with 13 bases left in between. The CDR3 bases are TGTGCCAGCAGTGAAGCGTGGGGGAGCCGGTACAATGAGCAGTTCTTC. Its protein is CASSEAWGSRYNEQFF.

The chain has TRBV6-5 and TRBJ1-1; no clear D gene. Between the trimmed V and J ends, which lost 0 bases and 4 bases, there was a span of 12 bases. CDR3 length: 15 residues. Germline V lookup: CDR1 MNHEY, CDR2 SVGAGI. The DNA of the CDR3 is TGTGCCAGCAGTTACTCTTCCACCCTGCGCACTGAAGCTTTCTTT. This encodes CASSYSSTLRTEAFF.

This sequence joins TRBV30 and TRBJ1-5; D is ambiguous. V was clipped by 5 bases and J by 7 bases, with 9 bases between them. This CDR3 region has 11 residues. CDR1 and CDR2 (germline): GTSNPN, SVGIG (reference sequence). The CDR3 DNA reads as TGTGCCTGGGGAGGGAGCCAGCCCCAGCATTTT. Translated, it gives CAWGGSQPQHF.

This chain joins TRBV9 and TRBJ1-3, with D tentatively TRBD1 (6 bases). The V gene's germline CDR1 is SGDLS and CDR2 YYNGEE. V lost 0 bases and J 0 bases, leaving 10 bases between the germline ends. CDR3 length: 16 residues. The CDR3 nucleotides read TGTGCCAGCAGCGTAGGGACAGTTTTCTCTGGAAACACCATATATTTT. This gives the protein CASSVGTVFSGNTIYF.

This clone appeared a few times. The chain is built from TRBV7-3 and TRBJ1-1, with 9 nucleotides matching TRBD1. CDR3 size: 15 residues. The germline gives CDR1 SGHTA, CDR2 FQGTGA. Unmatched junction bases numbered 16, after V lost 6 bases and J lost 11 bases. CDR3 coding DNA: TGTGCCAGCAGTTCAAATGCCGGGACAGGGTCGCAGGCTTTCTTT. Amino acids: CASSSNAGTGSQAFF. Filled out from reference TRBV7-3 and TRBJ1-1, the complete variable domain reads GAGVSQTPSNKVTEKGKYVELRCDPISGHTALYWYRQSLGQGPEFLIYFQGTGAADDSGLPNDRFFAVRPEGSVSTLKIQRTERGDSAVYLCASSSNAGTGSQAFFGQGTRLTVV.

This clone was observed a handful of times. The CDR3 sequence is CASSLEAWQGSYEQYF. The CDR3 bases are TGTGCCAGCAGCTTAGAAGCTTGGCAGGGCTCCTACGAGCAGTACTTC. This chain links TRBV11-2 with TRBJ2-7; possibly TRBD1 for D (5 bases). This CDR3 comprises 16 residues. V lost 0 bases, J lost 0 bases, and 12 bases lay in between. The germline V gene encodes CDR1 SGHAT and CDR2 FQNNGV. Based on the CDR3 plus reference TRBV11-2 and TRBJ2-7, the full variable domain is EAGVAQSPRYKIIEKRQSVAFWCNPISGHATLYWYQQILGQGPKLLIQFQNNGVVDDSQLPKDRFSAERLKGVDSTLKIQPAKLEDSAVYLCASSLEAWQGSYEQYFGPGTRLTVT.

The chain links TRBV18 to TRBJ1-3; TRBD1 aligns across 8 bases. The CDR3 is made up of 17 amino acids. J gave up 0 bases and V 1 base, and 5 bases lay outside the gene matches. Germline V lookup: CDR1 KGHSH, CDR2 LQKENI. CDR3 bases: TGTGCCAGCTCACCACGGGACAGGCCATACTCTGGAAACACCATATATTTT. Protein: CASSPRDRPYSGNTIYF.

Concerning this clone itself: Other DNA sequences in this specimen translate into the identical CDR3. The CDR3 DNA reads as TGCAGCGTTGGTCGGGATATGAACACTGAAGCTTTCTTT. This gives the protein CSVGRDMNTEAFF. V and J are TRBV29-1 and TRBJ1-1; no clear D gene. The CDR3 runs to 13 residues. CDR1 SQVTM and CDR2 ANQGSEA come from the germline V gene. The germline V and J ends were trimmed by 4 bases and 0 bases, with 9 bases remaining between them.

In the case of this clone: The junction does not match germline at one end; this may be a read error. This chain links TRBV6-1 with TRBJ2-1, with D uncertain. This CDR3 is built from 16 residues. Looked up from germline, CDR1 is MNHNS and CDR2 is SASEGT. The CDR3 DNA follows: TGTGCCAGCAGTGAAGGATTGGGTGACTCCAACAATGAGCAGTTCTTC. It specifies CASSEGLGDSNNEQFF.

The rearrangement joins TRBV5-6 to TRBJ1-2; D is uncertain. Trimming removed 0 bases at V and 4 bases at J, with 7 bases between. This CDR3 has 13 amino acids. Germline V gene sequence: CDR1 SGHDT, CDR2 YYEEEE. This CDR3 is CASSLAATYGYTF. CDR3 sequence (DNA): TGTGCCAGCAGCTTGGCGGCAACCTATGGCTACACCTTC.

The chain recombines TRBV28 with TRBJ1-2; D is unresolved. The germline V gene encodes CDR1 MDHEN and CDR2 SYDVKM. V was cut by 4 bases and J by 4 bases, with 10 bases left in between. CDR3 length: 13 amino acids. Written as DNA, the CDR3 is TGTGCCAGCAGTTCTATCAGATCCTATGGCTACACCTTC. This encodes CASSSIRSYGYTF.

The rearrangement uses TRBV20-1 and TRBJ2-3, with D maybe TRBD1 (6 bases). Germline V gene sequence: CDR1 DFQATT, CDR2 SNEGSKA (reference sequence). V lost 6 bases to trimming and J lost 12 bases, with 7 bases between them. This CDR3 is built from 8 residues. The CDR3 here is CSAGQQYF. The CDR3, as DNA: TGCAGTGCGGGACAACAGTATTTT.